This T cell receptor beta chain came from a study of blood T cells in healthy people across ages. Primed by a sample-barcoded 5' primer and a J-beta primer mix, a second PCR proceeded for about 6 to 12 cycles. One entry per CDR3 protein, called by TCRdb with MiXCR from the 5' RACE reads. The sample holds around 1,000,000 distinct CDR3 sequences, roughly a quarter seen once. This clonotype has just a few counts. This sample also appeared in a second study, on T cells of mothers and their children.

The sequencing input was blood. This sequence originates from a girl aged 2 to 9 in good health.

In DNA form, the CDR3 reads TGTGCCAGCAGCCTTTCCAGGGGACTTAATGAAAAACTGTTTTTT. Its protein is CASSLSRGLNEKLFF. This chain links TRBV7-8 with TRBJ1-4; maybe TRBD1 (6 bases). The CDR3 extends over 15 amino acids. The V gene lost 5 bases and the J gene lost 4 bases, with 14 bases spanning the gap. The germline V gene encodes CDR1 SGHVS and CDR2 FQNEAQ.